This record looks at one T cell receptor beta chain sequence and its context. These data are taken from a study of blood T cell repertoires in COVID-19. Study-level background: COVID-19 samples, acute and convalescent, were from the United States, Italy and Spain.

Original handling: For nucleated cells, counts were estimated from reference gene primer amplification. The protocol was immunoSEQ multiplex PCR, while the TCRdb copy is restricted to in-frame clones and leaves out a portion. V and J calls plus clone size are reproduced from that table; the DNA served to infer D and trimming. The data show about 75,000 clones, 84% seen once. The sequence was obtained from a woman aged 45-59 years with acute or convalescent COVID-19. Sequenced: peripheral blood.

CDR3 coding DNA: TGTGCCAGCACTCCCCGAGGTGCAGGGGGCATGTTAGGCAAAAACATTCAGTACTTC. Translated: CASTPRGAGGMLGKNIQYF. The chain uses TRBV28 and TRBJ2-4; 8 nucleotides match TRBD1. The germline V gene has CDR1 MDHEN and CDR2 SYDVKM. CDR3 length equals 19 residues. V lost 7 bases and J lost 3; bases outside the gene matches: 20.